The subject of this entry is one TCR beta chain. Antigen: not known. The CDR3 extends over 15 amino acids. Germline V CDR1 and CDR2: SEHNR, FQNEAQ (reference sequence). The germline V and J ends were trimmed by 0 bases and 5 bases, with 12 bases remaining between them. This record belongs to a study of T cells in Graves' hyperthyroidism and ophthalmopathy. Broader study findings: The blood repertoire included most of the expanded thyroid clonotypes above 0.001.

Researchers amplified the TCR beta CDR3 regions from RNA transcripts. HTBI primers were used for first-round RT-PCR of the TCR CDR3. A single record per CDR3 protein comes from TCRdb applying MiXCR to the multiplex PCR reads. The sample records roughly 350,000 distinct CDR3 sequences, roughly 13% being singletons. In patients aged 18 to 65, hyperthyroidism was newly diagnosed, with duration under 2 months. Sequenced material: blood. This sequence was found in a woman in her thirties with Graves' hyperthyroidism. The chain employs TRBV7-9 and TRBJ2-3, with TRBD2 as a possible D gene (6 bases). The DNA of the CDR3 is TGTGCCAGCAGCTTAGCGACGAGGCGGGAAGATACGCAGTATTTT. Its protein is CASSLATRREDTQYF.